These 24 T cell receptor beta chains came from one sample sequenced in a study of T cell responses to AZD1222 COVID-19 vaccine. TCRdb keeps only in-frame clones here, not all; method: immunoSEQ multiplex PCR. Altogether about 66,000 clones are present, about 90% being singletons, with the ten largest covering approximately 6.3%. The specimen was peripheral blood, collected 28 days after the second dose of the MenACWY control vaccine. The origin of the receptors is an adult who received the MenACWY meningococcal vaccine as a control.

The V and J genes are TRBV6-1 and TRBJ1-5; 10 positions match TRBD1. Germline lookup yields CDR1 MNHNS and CDR2 SASEGT. The ends lost 3 bases at V and 1 base at J; junction bases unmatched: 3. The CDR3 length is 16 residues. The CDR3 DNA sequence: TGTGCCAGCAGTGAGACAGGGGGCTGGAGCAATCAGCCCCAGCATTTT. Its protein product is CASSETGGWSNQPQHF.

The chain carries TRBV5-4 and TRBJ2-2; D call uncertain. CDR1 is SGHNT and CDR2 is YYREEE in the germline V gene (reference sequence). CDR3 length: 14 amino acids. The V end was cut by 0 bases, the J end by 5 bases, with 8 bases between. CDR3 bases: TGTGCCAGCAGCTTGGAAATGTCAACCGGGGAGCTGTTTTTT. Protein product: CASSLEMSTGELFF.

The chain couples TRBV5-1 to TRBJ1-1, with a weak D call TRBD1 (6 bases). V lost 6 bases, J lost 1 base, and 10 bases lay in between. This CDR3 region has 13 residues. Per germline, CDR1 SGHRS and CDR2 YFSETQ. The CDR3 coding sequence is TGCGCCAGCAACTTACAGGGGAACACTGAAGCTTTCTTT. It is translated as CASNLQGNTEAFF.

This clone was seen just once. This rearrangement joins TRBV18 to TRBJ2-7, with a weak D call TRBD1 (5 bases). Germline V CDR1 and CDR2: KGHSH, LQKENI. V was cut by 0 bases and J by 3 bases, with 21 bases left in between. This CDR3 has 18 amino acids. DNA of the CDR3: TGTGCCAGCTCACCACCTATACAGGCAACCGATCCCCTCTACGAGCAGTACTTC. Translation gives CASSPPIQATDPLYEQYF.

The gene calls are TRBV4-1 and TRBJ1-5, with a possible D match to TRBD1 (5 bases). From germline, CDR1 is MGHRA and CDR2 YSYEKL. This CDR3 has 16 residues. V lost 0 bases to trimming and J lost 7 bases, with 16 bases between them. CDR3 sequence reads: CASSQDLIGARQPQHF. As DNA, the CDR3 is TGCGCCAGCAGCCAAGATTTAATCGGGGCTCGGCAGCCCCAGCATTTT.

The rearrangement links TRBV28 to TRBJ2-1; no clear D. The CDR3 is 16 residues long. Germline assignment: CDR1 MDHEN and CDR2 SYDVKM. The ends were cut back, 2 bases at V and 0 bases at J, with 11 bases in the middle. CDR3 coding DNA: TGTGCCAGCAGTTTACCCTCAAGGAGCTCCTACAATGAGCAGTTCTTC. Residues: CASSLPSRSSYNEQFF. Together with reference TRBV28 and TRBJ2-1, the CDR3 gives the full variable domain: DVKVTQSSRYLVKRTGEKVFLECVQDMDHENMFWYRQDPGLGLRLIYFSYDVKMKEKGDIPEGYSVSREKKERFSLILESASTNQTSMYLCASSLPSRSSYNEQFFGPGTRLTVL.

This clone was recorded only once. V usage is TRBV3-1 (or the pseudogene TRBV3-2) and J usage is TRBJ1-1; D is perhaps TRBD1 (5 bases). Trimming cost V 3 bases and J 4 bases, with 18 bases left between them. Germline CDR1 LGHDT, CDR2 YNNKEL (reference sequence). CDR3 length: 16 residues. The CDR3 DNA is TGTGCCAGCAGCCAGGGCGGGGCCCGGGGCAGCACTGAAGCTTTCTTT. This sequence encodes CASSQGGARGSTEAFF.

This chain links TRBV5-1 with TRBJ1-2; D unresolved. Trimming cost V 9 bases and J 8 bases, with 8 bases left between them. The CDR3 sequence is 9 residues long. Germline lookup yields CDR1 SGHRS and CDR2 YFSETQ. CDR3: CATRAGYTF. CDR3 DNA: TGCGCCACCAGAGCCGGCTACACCTTC.

Turning to this clone: One junction end disagrees with the germline gene, perhaps due to a read error. The V gene is TRBV7-3, the J gene TRBJ1-2; a possible D gene is TRBD1 (6 bases). Germline V CDR1 and CDR2: SGHTA, FQGTGA. The CDR3 consists of 14 residues. CDR3 sequence: CASSLTVDSHGYTF. In DNA, the CDR3 is TGTGCCAGCAGCCTAACCGTGGACAGTCATGGCTACACCTTC.

V usage is TRBV14 and J usage is TRBJ2-3; D uncertain. Trimming took 3 bases from V and 1 from J, leaving 5 bases between them. Germline-derived CDR1 and CDR2 are SGHDN and FVKESK. The CDR3 is made up of 13 amino acids. The DNA of the CDR3 is TGTGCCAGCAGCCATTGGGGCACAGATACGCAGTATTTT. This encodes CASSHWGTDTQYF.

J is TRBJ2-3 and V is TRBV4-3; unclear D gene. The CDR3 totals 12 residues. V was clipped by 2 bases and J by 0 bases, with 0 bases between them. The V gene's germline CDR1 is LGHNA and CDR2 YSLEER. CDR3 bases: TGCGCCAGCAGCCAAAGCACAGATACGCAGTATTTT. This translates into CASSQSTDTQYF.

The chain carries TRBV30 and TRBJ2-7; D remains unclear. The CDR3 contains 11 residues. V lost 1 base to trimming and J lost 3 bases, with 4 bases between them. Germline V gene data show CDR1 as GTSNPN and CDR2 as SVGIG (reference sequence). DNA of the CDR3: TGTGCCTGGAGTGGCCGCTACGAGCAGTACTTC. The encoded protein is CAWSGRYEQYF.

The chain couples TRBV19 to TRBJ2-7; 9 bases fit TRBD1. The J segment lost 1 base and the V segment lost 2 bases, leaving 3 bases of the junction unmatched. This CDR3 contains 15 residues. CDR1 is LNHDA, CDR2 SQIVND, per germline (reference sequence). CDR3 region: CASSITGTGSYEQYF. The DNA of the CDR3 is TGTGCCAGTAGTATAACCGGGACAGGGTCCTACGAGCAGTACTTC.

The chain couples TRBV12-3 or TRBV12-4 to TRBJ2-5; no firm D call. The CDR3 consists of 12 residues. The germline V and J ends were trimmed by 3 bases and 5 bases, with 7 bases remaining between them. The CDR3, as DNA: TGTGCCAGCAGTTTTGGAGACGAGACCCAGTACTTC. It encodes CASSFGDETQYF.

The genes are TRBV5-1 and TRBJ1-1; D is uncertain. V lost 1 base and J lost 8, with 15 bases in between. Germline V CDR1 and CDR2: SGHRS, YFSETQ. This CDR3 comprises 14 residues. In DNA form, the CDR3 reads TGCGCCAGCAGCTTGTATACAGCAACAGCAGAAGCTTTCTTT. This translates into CASSLYTATAEAFF.

The chain recombines TRBV5-1 with TRBJ2-1, with D possibly being TRBD1 or TRBD2 (5 bases each). CDR1 is SGHRS and CDR2 is YFSETQ in the germline V gene. Trimming took 4 bases from V and 3 from J, leaving 11 bases between them. The CDR3 has 14 residues. The CDR3 DNA is TGCGCCAGCAGCCTGGGGACGGACTACAATGAGCAGTTCTTC. Protein sequence: CASSLGTDYNEQFF.

The chain has TRBV30 and TRBJ2-7, with a possible D match to TRBD2 (6 bases). Trimming pared 5 bases from V and 7 bases from J, leaving 18 bases between. Germline CDR1 reads GTSNPN; CDR2 reads SVGIG (reference sequence). The CDR3 is 13 amino acids. CDR3 loop: CAWGRRLVPEQYF. The CDR3, as DNA: TGTGCCTGGGGCCGTCGACTAGTGCCGGAGCAGTACTTC.

This chain joins TRBV18 and TRBJ2-7; D is ambiguous. Trimming shortened V by 6 bases and J by 5 bases, and 17 bases separated the two germline ends. Germline lookup yields CDR1 KGHSH and CDR2 LQKENI. This CDR3 is 14 amino acids long. Here the CDR3 reads CASSRTQDEHEQYF. The CDR3 bases are TGTGCCAGCTCCCGGACGCAAGATGAACACGAGCAGTACTTC.

The V call is TRBV27, the J call TRBJ1-5; TRBD1 matches at 7 bases. V dropped 4 bases and J dropped 3; count of bases not matched to a gene: 12. There are 17 residues in the CDR3. The germline V gene has CDR1 MNHEY and CDR2 SMNVEV (reference sequence). This CDR3 is CASSYHRRDRVNQPQHF. CDR3 bases: TGTGCCAGCAGTTACCACCGCCGAGACAGGGTCAATCAGCCCCAGCATTTT.

CDR3 DNA sequence: TGTGCCAGCAGTCCGTCGACAGGGAGACAGACCCAGTACTTC. Its protein product is CASSPSTGRQTQYF. This sequence joins TRBV27 and TRBJ2-5, with 7 bases identical to TRBD1. Per germline, CDR1 MNHEY and CDR2 SMNVEV (reference sequence). This CDR3 spans 14 amino acids. After removal of 5 bases from V and 6 bases from J, the junction contained 9 bases not matched to a gene.

CDR3 residues: CASSPITTSGRTDTQYF. The CDR3 DNA is TGTGCCAGCAGCCCGATCACGACTAGCGGGAGAACAGATACGCAGTATTTT. V and J are TRBV7-2 and TRBJ2-3, with 12 bases that match TRBD2. Germline CDR1 SGHTA, CDR2 FQGNSA. The CDR3 spans 17 residues. The ends lost 5 bases at V and 3 bases at J; junction bases unmatched: 9. Full variable domain (outside the CDR3, taken from reference TRBV7-2 and TRBJ2-3): GAGVSQSPSNKVTEKGKDVELRCDPISGHTALYWYRQSLGQGLEFLIYFQGNSAPDKSGLPSDRFSAERTGGSVSTLTIQRTQQEDSAVYLCASSPITTSGRTDTQYFGPGTRLTVL.

The rearrangement joins TRBV7-2 to TRBJ2-1; 9 nucleotides match TRBD2. The length of the CDR3 is 16 residues. Germline-derived CDR1 and CDR2 are SGHTA and FQGNSA. The V segment lost 3 bases and the J segment 7 bases; nucleotides outside the gene matches: 10. DNA for the CDR3: TGTGCCAGCAGCTTTGGTCGGTCGACTAGCGGTAATGAGCAGTTCTTC. This sequence encodes CASSFGRSTSGNEQFF.

The chain carries TRBV4-3 and TRBJ1-1; D not resolved. V lost 0 bases, J lost 4 bases, and 12 bases lay in between. This CDR3 comprises 15 residues. CDR1 and CDR2 (germline): LGHNA, YSLEER. Here the CDR3 reads CASSQDEGSLTEAFF. CDR3 coding DNA: TGCGCCAGCAGCCAAGATGAAGGGTCCCTCACTGAAGCTTTCTTT.

The chain recombines TRBV6-5 with TRBJ1-4, with unresolved D. CDR1 MNHEY and CDR2 SVGAGI come from the germline V gene. Trimming left V 2 bases short and J 4 bases short, with 14 bases between. CDR3 length equals 16 residues. CDR3 nucleotide sequence: TGTGCCAGCAGTTACGATGGGTCCTCCGTTAATGAAAAACTGTTTTTT. This gives the protein CASSYDGSSVNEKLFF.